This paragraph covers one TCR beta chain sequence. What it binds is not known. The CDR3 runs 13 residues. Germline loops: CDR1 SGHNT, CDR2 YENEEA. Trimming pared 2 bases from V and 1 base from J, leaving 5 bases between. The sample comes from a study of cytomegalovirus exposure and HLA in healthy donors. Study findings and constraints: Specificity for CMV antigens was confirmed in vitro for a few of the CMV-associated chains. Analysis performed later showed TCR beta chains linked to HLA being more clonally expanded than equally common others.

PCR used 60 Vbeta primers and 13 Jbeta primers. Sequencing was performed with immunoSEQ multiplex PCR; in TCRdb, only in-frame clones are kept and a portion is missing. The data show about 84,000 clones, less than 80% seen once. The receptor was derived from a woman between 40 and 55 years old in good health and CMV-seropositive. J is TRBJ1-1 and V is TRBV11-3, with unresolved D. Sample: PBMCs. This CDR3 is CASSLNTNTEAFF. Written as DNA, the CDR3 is TGTGCCAGCAGCTTAAACACGAACACTGAAGCTTTCTTT.